This T cell receptor beta chain appears in the sequencing data of a study of CD8 T cells in Susac syndrome. Study findings and constraints: An acknowledgment was made by the study that its TCR sequencing and HLA analysis involved relatively few individuals.

The study sequenced TCR beta in blood CD8+ and CD4+ T cells. Negative isolation yielded the CD8+ and CD4+ T cells, while FACS enriched the TEMRA cells. Random hexamers were used to reverse transcribe the RNA input (about 0.5 to 1 ug). TCR beta CDR3 was amplified by immunoSEQ covering 54 Vbeta and 13 Jbeta. From the immunoSEQ multiplex PCR reads, TCRdb called clonotypes with MiXCR, one entry per CDR3 protein. The repertoire consists of some 190,000 distinct CDR3 sequences, with about 95% occurring once and the leading ten covering over 0.08%. Details on this clonotype: Its antigen is unidentified.

Germline values: CDR1 GTSNPN, CDR2 SVGIG (reference sequence). The CDR3 loop spans 14 amino acids. The V end was cut by 0 bases, the J end by 3 bases, with 9 bases between. The genes are TRBV30 and TRBJ1-5; D call uncertain. This TCR derives from a human donor in good health. Sequences were obtained from CD4+ T cells from PBMCs. The CDR3 sequence: CAWSVRQYNQPQHF. CDR3 nucleotide sequence: TGTGCCTGGAGTGTACGGCAGTACAATCAGCCCCAGCATTTT. Full variable domain (remainder filled in from reference TRBV30 and TRBJ1-5): SQTIHQWPATLVQPVGSPLSLECTVEGTSNPNLYWYRQAAGRGLQLLFYSVGIGQISSEVPQNLSASRPQDRQFILSSKKLLLSDSGFYLCAWSVRQYNQPQHFGDGTRLSIL.